This T cell receptor beta chain was profiled in a study of T-cell reconstitution after alpha-beta-depleted transplantation in children. Unique molecular identifiers were incorporated into the prepared TCRbeta library. TCRdb ran MiXCR on the PCR reads and lists one entry per CDR3 protein. The sample has 600,000 to 700,000 distinct CDR3 sequences, approximately 16% seen once. Per germline, CDR1 MGHRA and CDR2 YSYEKL. This CDR3 is built from 14 residues. V shed 10 bases and J 7 bases; nucleotides not matched to a gene: 13. This clonotype occurred a few times. The source of this sequence is a human donor who donated a stem cell graft to a child with acute myeloid leukemia. The rearrangement links TRBV4-1 to TRBJ2-1; 7 bases line up with TRBD2. Source: PBMCs from the stem cell graft donor, taken from the stem cell graft. The DNA of the CDR3 is TGCGCCACGACCGGGCAGCGGGGATCGAATGAGCAGTTCTTC. Amino acids: CATTGQRGSNEQFF.